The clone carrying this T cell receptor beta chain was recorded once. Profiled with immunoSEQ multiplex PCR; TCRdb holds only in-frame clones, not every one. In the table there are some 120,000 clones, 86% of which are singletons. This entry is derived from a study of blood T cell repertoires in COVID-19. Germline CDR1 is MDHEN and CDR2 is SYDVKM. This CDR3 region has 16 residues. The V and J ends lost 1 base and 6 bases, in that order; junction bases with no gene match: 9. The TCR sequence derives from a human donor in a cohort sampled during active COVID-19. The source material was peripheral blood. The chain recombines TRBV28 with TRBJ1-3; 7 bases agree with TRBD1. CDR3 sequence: CASSLFLLGQLNTIYF. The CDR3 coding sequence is TGTGCCAGCAGTTTATTCTTATTGGGACAGCTAAACACCATATATTTT.